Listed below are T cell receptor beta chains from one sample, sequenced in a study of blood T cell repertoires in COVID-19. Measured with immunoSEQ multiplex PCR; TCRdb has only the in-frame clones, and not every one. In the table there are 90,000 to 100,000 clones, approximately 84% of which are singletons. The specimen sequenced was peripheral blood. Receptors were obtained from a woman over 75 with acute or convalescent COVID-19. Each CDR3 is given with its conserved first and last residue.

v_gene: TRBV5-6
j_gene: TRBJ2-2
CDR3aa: CASSLALGLAGNTGELFF

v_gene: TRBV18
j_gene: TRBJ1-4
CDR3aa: CASSPRTGRGATNEKLFF

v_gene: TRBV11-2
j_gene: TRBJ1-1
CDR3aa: CASSSGTGYTEAFF

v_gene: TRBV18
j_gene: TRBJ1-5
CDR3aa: CASSQTENQPQHF

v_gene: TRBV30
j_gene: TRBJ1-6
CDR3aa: CAWSASGAPLHF

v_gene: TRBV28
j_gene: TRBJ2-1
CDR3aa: CASSHGTETYNEQFF

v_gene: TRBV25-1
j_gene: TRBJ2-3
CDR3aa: CASSATDNTDTQYF

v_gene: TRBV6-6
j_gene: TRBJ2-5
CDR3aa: CASSSLGAETQYF

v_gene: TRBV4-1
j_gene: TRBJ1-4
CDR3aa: CASSLQGLTGKLFF

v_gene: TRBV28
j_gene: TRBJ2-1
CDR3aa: CASSRRGLAGGVYNEQFF

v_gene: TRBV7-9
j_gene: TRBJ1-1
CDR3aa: CASSLGRRGQGLEAFF

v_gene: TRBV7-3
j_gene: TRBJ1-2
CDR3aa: CASSLRRQGPRGTNYGYTF

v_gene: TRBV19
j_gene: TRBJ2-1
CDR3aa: CASSGGGAGHEQFF

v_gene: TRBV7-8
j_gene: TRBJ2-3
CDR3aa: CASSLGWRGGRTDTQYF

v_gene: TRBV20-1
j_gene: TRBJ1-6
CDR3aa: CSVTRGQLPGF

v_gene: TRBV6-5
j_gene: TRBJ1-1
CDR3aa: CASTTWRKAEAFF

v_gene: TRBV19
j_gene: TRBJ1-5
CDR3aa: CASSTGRGGNQPQHF

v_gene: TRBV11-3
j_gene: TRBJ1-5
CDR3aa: CASSLEQGGNQPQHF

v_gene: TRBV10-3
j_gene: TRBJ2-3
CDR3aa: CAISESRPSSTDTQYF

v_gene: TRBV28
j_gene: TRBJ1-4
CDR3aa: CASSPTGVGEKLFF

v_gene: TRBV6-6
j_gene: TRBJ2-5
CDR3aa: CASRQSQETQYF

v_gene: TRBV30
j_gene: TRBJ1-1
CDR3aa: CAWKDRDRELAFF

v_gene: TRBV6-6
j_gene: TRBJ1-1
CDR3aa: CASSPPDRPKAFF

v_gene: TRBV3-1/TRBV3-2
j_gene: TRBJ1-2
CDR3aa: CASSQGADYGYTF

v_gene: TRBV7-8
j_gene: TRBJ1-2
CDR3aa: CASSSPGQANYGYTF

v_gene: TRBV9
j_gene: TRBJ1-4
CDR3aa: CASSRMNRGMNEKLFF

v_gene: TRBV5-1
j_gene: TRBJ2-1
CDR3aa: CASSLGSGDVYNEQFF

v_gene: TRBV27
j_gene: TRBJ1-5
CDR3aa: CASSLEGRGNQPQHF

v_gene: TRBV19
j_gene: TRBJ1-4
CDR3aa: CASSSLQGKDEKLFF

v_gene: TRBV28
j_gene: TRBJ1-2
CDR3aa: CASSFVRRGTRNYGYTF

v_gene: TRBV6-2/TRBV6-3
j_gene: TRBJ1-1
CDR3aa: CASSLQGSEAFF

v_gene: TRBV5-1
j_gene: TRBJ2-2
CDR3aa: CASSRGDRVAGELFF

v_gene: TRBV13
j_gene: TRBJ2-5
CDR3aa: CASSLDRAETQYF

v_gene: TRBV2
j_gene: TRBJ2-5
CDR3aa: CASSPDQTGSRETQYF

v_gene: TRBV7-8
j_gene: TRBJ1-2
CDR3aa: CASSTTAGQGSYGYTF

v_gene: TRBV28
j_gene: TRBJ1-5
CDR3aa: CASSPRDRGIQPQHF

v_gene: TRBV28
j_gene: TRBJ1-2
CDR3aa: CASSLLGQGVYGYTF

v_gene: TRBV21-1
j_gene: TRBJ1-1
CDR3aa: CASSPRQGGSTEAFF

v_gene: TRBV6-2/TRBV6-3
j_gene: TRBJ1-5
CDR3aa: CASSYKHSNQPQHF

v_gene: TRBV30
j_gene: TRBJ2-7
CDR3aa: CAWSNSPYEQYF

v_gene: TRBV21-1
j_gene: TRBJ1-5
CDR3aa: CASSTREPDRGNQPQHF

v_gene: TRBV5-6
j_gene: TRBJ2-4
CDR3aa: CASSLLAGGLNIQYF

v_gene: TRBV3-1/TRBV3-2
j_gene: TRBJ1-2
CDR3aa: CASSSGHNSFGYTF

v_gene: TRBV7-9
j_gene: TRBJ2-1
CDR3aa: CASSWDNNEQFF

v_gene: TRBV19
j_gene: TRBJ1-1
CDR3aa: CASSMEGGTNTEAFF

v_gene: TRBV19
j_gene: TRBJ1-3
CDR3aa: CASSIEASSGNTIYF

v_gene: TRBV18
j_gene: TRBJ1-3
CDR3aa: CASSQGQLSGNTIYF

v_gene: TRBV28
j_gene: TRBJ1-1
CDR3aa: CASSLLQKIEAFF

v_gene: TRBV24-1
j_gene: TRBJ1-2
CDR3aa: CALRQGAKGYGYTF

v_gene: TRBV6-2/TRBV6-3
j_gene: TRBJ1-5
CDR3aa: CASSLQGWSQPQHF

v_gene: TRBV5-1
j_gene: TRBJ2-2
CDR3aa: CASSLGQGIQEELFF